Shown below are 5 T cell receptor beta chains from a single sample sequenced in a study of response to subunit inactivated influenza vaccine. TCRdb reprocessed the RT-PCR reads via MiXCR and lists one record per CDR3 protein. Of roughly 650,000 distinct CDR3 sequences listed, 15% to 19% are singletons. Specimen: PBMCs from blood, collected 11 to 12 days after vaccination. Receptors were obtained from a man aged 50 to 59 who received an inactivated influenza vaccine.

The chain uses TRBV7-2 and TRBJ1-1, with 9 positions matching TRBD1. The J segment lost 3 bases and the V segment lost 0 bases, leaving 11 bases of the junction unmatched. CDR1 and CDR2 (germline): SGHTA, FQGNSA. The CDR3 has 18 amino acids. CDR3 sequence (DNA): TGTGCCAGCAGCTTAGCGATACTACAGGGGGCACAGGACACTGAAGCTTTCTTT. Translating it yields CASSLAILQGAQDTEAFF.

This clonotype was counted between two and nine times. The CDR3, as DNA: TGTGCCAGCAGCCCTCTCGCGAACACCGGGGAGCTGTTTTTT. Its translation: CASSPLANTGELFF. The V call is TRBV27, the J call TRBJ2-2; the D is unclear. Germline CDR1 MNHEY, CDR2 SMNVEV (reference sequence). Trimming took 6 bases from V and 0 from J, leaving 8 bases between them. The CDR3 contains 14 residues.

The V and J genes are TRBV2 and TRBJ1-1, with D tentatively TRBD1 (5 bases). Germline CDR1 SNHLY, CDR2 FYNNEI. The CDR3 contains 12 residues. V was pared by 3 bases and J by 11 bases, with 13 bases between. The CDR3 sequence is CASSEGRYGAFF. The CDR3 region has the DNA TGTGCCAGCAGTGAGGGACGGTATGGGGCTTTCTTT.

CDR3 protein: CASGPGGRDNEQFF. The CDR3 DNA is TGTGCTAGTGGCCCCGGCGGGAGGGATAATGAGCAGTTCTTC. The rearrangement links TRBV12-5 to TRBJ2-1; 9 bases align to TRBD2. Germline CDR1 reads LGHNT; CDR2 reads FRNRAP. This CDR3 is 14 amino acids long. V shed 6 bases and J 7 bases; nucleotides not matched to a gene: 7.

This clonotype was picked up a small number of times. This chain joins TRBV18 and TRBJ2-5; D unresolved. This CDR3 spans 12 amino acids. Germline V gene sequence: CDR1 KGHSH, CDR2 LQKENI. With 2 bases removed from V and 5 bases from J, the gap between germline ends came to 6 bases. CDR3 residues: CASSPSDETQYF. CDR3 sequence (DNA): TGTGCCAGCTCACCATCGGACGAGACCCAGTACTTC.